The following is a T cell receptor (beta chain) sequence with its context. The sample belongs to a study of radiotherapy plus CTLA-4 blockade in lung cancer. The CDR3 extends over 16 amino acids. Germline V gene sequence: CDR1 SGHAT, CDR2 FQDESV (reference sequence). Trimming took 4 bases from V and 2 from J, leaving 14 bases between them. TCRdb keeps only in-frame clones here, not all; method: immunoSEQ multiplex PCR. The sample includes about 45,000 clones, around 63% of them seen just once. This receptor was taken from a human donor with non-small cell lung cancer who had a partial response to radiotherapy plus ipilimumab. The rearrangement uses TRBV11-1 and TRBJ2-2; a weak D match, TRBD2 (5 bases). Sample: peripheral blood, taken from a patient treated with radiotherapy plus ipilimumab. In nucleotides, the CDR3 is TGTGCCAGCAGCTCACTACTAGTGGTTAACACCGGGGAGCTGTTTTTT. Its protein product is CASSSLLVVNTGELFF.